The 14 T cell receptor beta chains in this list originate from one sample, sequenced in a study of radiotherapy plus CTLA-4 blockade in lung cancer. Clones were read by immunoSEQ multiplex PCR, and TCRdb kept only the in-frame ones, dropping some. The sample has tens of thousands of clones; more than 85% are singletons. The sequencing here drew on peripheral blood, taken from a patient treated with radiotherapy plus ipilimumab. The origin of the receptors is a human donor with non-small cell lung cancer who had stable disease on radiotherapy plus ipilimumab.

The gene calls are TRBV28 and TRBJ1-1; 7 nucleotides line up with TRBD1. Germline trimming cut 7 bases from V and 1 base from J; bases unmatched to any gene: 9. The V gene's germline CDR1 is MDHEN and CDR2 SYDVKM. There are 15 residues in the CDR3. Here the CDR3 DNA reads TGTGCCAGCAAACCTCCCGGGACAGCGAACACTGAAGCTTTCTTT. Translation gives CASKPPGTANTEAFF.

V is TRBV6-5 and J is TRBJ1-2; 9 bases are shared with TRBD1. Trimming removed 8 bases from V and 4 bases from J; junction bases left unmatched: 8. The CDR3 is 14 residues long. Per the germline V gene, CDR1 is MNHEY and CDR2 is SVGAGI. This chain's CDR3 is CASPPNRGLYGYTF. The CDR3 DNA sequence: TGTGCCAGCCCTCCCAACAGGGGGCTCTATGGCTACACCTTC.

The rearrangement links TRBV9 to TRBJ2-5; tentatively, D is TRBD1 (6 bases). Trimming left V 7 bases short and J 3 bases short, with 7 bases between. The length of the CDR3 is 11 residues. The germline gives CDR1 SGDLS, CDR2 YYNGEE. CDR3 amino acids: CASGQKETQYF. CDR3 nucleotides: TGTGCCAGCGGACAGAAAGAGACCCAGTACTTC.

The chain has TRBV5-4 and TRBJ2-3; 11 bases fit TRBD1. This CDR3 contains 15 residues. V lost 2 bases to trimming and J lost 4 bases; unmatched junction nucleotides: 3. Germline V gene data show CDR1 as SGHNT and CDR2 as YYREEE (reference sequence). The DNA for the CDR3 is TGTGCCAGCAGCTTAGGGACAGGGGGTTCAGATACGCAGTATTTT. Encoded protein: CASSLGTGGSDTQYF. The full variable domain, with the rest looked up from reference TRBV5-4 and TRBJ2-3, is ETGVTQSPTHLIKTRGQQVTLRCSSQSGHNTVSWYQQALGQGPQFIFQYYREEENGRGNFPPRFSGLQFPNYSSELNVNALELDDSALYLCASSLGTGGSDTQYFGPGTRLTVL.

J is TRBJ1-6 and V is TRBV2; no clear D. Trimming removed 7 bases at V and 7 bases at J, with 11 bases between. The V gene's germline CDR1 is SNHLY and CDR2 FYNNEI. The CDR3 is 13 amino acids. The CDR3 bases are TGTGCCAGCAACCGGGAAAGCAATTCACCCCTCCACTTT. Protein: CASNRESNSPLHF.

The rearrangement links TRBV5-4 to TRBJ2-2, with unresolved D. V lost 0 bases to trimming and J lost 3 bases, with 6 bases between them. CDR1 is SGHNT, CDR2 YYREEE, per germline (reference sequence). The CDR3 sequence is 14 residues long. The CDR3 is CASSLGGDTGELFF. Here the CDR3 DNA reads TGTGCCAGCAGCTTGGGGGGTGACACCGGGGAGCTGTTTTTT.

This clone was seen a few times. The chain combines TRBV7-9 with TRBJ2-7, with D perhaps matching TRBD1 (6 bases). V lost 0 bases and J 4 bases, leaving 10 bases between the germline ends. Looked up from germline, CDR1 is SEHNR and CDR2 is FQNEAQ (reference sequence). The CDR3 is 14 amino acids. The DNA of the CDR3 is TGTGCCAGCAGCTTAGCAGGACAGTTATACGAGCAGTACTTC. Residues: CASSLAGQLYEQYF.

This clone was seen just once. The V gene is TRBV7-9, the J gene TRBJ1-3; D is uncertain. The V end was cut by 5 bases, the J end by 4 bases, with 15 bases between. Germline V gives CDR1 SEHNR, CDR2 FQNEAQ (reference sequence). This CDR3 contains 15 residues. The CDR3 nucleotides read TGTGCCAGCAGCGTAGAAAGTAGTGGCGGAAACACCATATATTTT. It codes for CASSVESSGGNTIYF.

The chain recombines TRBV19 with TRBJ2-7, with D perhaps assigned TRBD1 or TRBD2 (6 bases each). Trimming shortened V by 1 base and J by 1 base, and 11 bases separated the two germline ends. Per the germline V gene, CDR1 is LNHDA and CDR2 is SQIVND (reference sequence). The CDR3 is 15 amino acids. CDR3 bases: TGTGCCAGTAGTATAGGGGGGGCAGGATCCTACGAGCAGTACTTC. It encodes CASSIGGAGSYEQYF.

V and J are TRBV27 and TRBJ2-7; the D gene is possibly TRBD2 (6 bases). V was pared by 8 bases and J by 3 bases, with 17 bases between. Germline V CDR1 and CDR2: MNHEY, SMNVEV (reference sequence). The CDR3 sequence is 14 residues long. The DNA of the CDR3 is TGTGCCAGCGGGAGATTCGGGGGTGTCTACGAGCAGTACTTC. Translation: CASGRFGGVYEQYF.

The genes are TRBV5-4 and TRBJ2-1, with 8 bases fitting TRBD1. Germline V gene sequence: CDR1 SGHNT, CDR2 YYREEE (reference sequence). Losses at the gene ends were 4 bases for V and 6 bases for J; bases not matched to a gene: 3. The CDR3 contains 13 residues. The CDR3 region is CASSPGTGNEQFF. CDR3 nucleotides: TGTGCCAGCAGCCCCGGGACAGGCAATGAGCAGTTCTTC.

Details on this clone: A read error may produce the germline difference seen at one junction end. The chain employs TRBV19 and TRBJ1-6, with a weak D call TRBD1 (5 bases). Germline loops: CDR1 LNHDA, CDR2 SQIVND (reference sequence). The CDR3 totals 15 residues. CDR3 sequence: CASSTPDRRNSLLHF. Here the CDR3 DNA reads TGTGCCAGTAGTACCCCCGACAGAAGAAATTCACTCCTCCACTTT.

The chain employs TRBV14 and TRBJ1-2; D gene unclear. The V end lost 1 base, the J end lost 5 bases, and 5 bases lay between the germline ends. Germline loops: CDR1 SGHDN, CDR2 FVKESK. The CDR3 spans 12 residues. The CDR3 here is CASSQGGYGYTF. DNA of the CDR3: TGTGCCAGCAGCCAAGGCGGTTATGGCTACACCTTC.

The chain is built from TRBV27 and TRBJ1-4; 12 bases line up with TRBD1. With V trimmed by 1 base and J by 7 bases, 7 bases remained unmatched. Germline V gene lookup returns CDR1 MNHEY and CDR2 SMNVEV (reference sequence). The CDR3 extends over 17 amino acids. CDR3 region: CASSLFGTGGASEKLFF. CDR3 DNA sequence: TGTGCCAGCAGTTTATTTGGGACAGGGGGCGCGAGTGAAAAACTGTTTTTT.